This T cell receptor beta chain comes out of a study of T cells in women clearing cervical HPV infection. Study-wide results and caveats: Associations may precede or follow infection; HPV-specific or memory T cells were not isolated.

On this clone itself: The antigen is undetermined. The read terminates 3 residues before the CDR3 end, so the remaining end is supplied by the germline J gene.

TCR beta CDR3 amplified by multiplex PCR from approximately 1,100 ng genomic DNA. Sequencing used immunoSEQ multiplex PCR; TCRdb keeps in-frame clones, though not all of them. The sample holds around 35,000 clones. In germline, CDR1 is ENHRY, CDR2 SYGVKD. Trimming left V 3 bases short and J 0 bases short, with 9 bases between. There are 15 residues in the CDR3. The sequenced sample consisted of blood buffy coat. This chain uses TRBV10-3 with TRBJ1-3; D unclear. This sequence originates from a woman aged 18 to 75 with a cervical HPV16 infection that either progressed to CIN3+ or cleared (not recorded which). The CDR3 here is CAISDYGPSGNTIYF. The DNA read from the CDR3 is TGTGCCATCAGTGACTACGGTCCCTCTGGAAACACC.